This TCR beta chain emerged from a study of blood T cell repertoires in COVID-19 (dated by TCRdb to 2018 to 2021). About the full investigation: The collaborator samples originated in the United States, Italy and Spain and spanned the acute and convalescent phases of COVID-19. The material from the prospective study consisted of cDNA or gDNA derived from T cells, B-cell-depleted T cells, or PBMCs. Subjects who had been exposed to COVID-19, were actively infected with it, or had recovered from it provided the deeply sampled blood TCRbeta repertoires that made up the dataset. A freely available public database, intended as a resource for researchers studying the immune response to SARS-CoV-2, is where the repertoires were released. Samples were obtained from the ongoing ImmuneRACE study (first 160 participants) and from about 1,300 subjects provided by 6 global collaborators. A de-identified subject ID, COVID-19 status, age in years and sex were almost always included in the sample metadata. Where available, HLA class I and class II types were obtained from metadata supplied by the sample provider rather than from assay-based typing. Beyond this particular receptor, the publication reports: The amount of clinical and demographic metadata varied by source and participant and was provided uncurated.

Turning to this clone: Its specific antigen is unknown. Per-base qualities were not stored, and no clone one base away is much larger.

V and J are trimmed by 0 bases and 8 bases, and the gene matches miss 4 bases of the junction. From the germline V gene, CDR1 is SGDLS and CDR2 is YYNGEE. Including the terminal cysteine and phenylalanine, the CDR3 comprises 14 residues. The CDR3 DNA has 42 bases and is translated from base 1. The immunoSEQ Assay, a bias-controlled multiplex PCR, was used to amplify TCRbeta CDR3 regions from genomic DNA. For the original study's pipeline: The number of nucleated cells in each sample was estimated by amplification of reference gene primers within the assay. To quantify the absolute abundance of each unique TCRbeta CDR3 rearrangement, sequence reads were collapsed and filtered. For each sample, productive Simpson clonality was calculated by taking the square root of Simpson's diversity index across productive rearrangements. The table comes from immuneACCESS by way of TCRdb, which keeps in-frame sequences with V and J called. Part of the clones is missing from these tables; in studies checked, under half for an unresolved V gene and the rest for unknown reasons. V and J calls and clone size are given by that table; D and trimming were obtained from the DNA. This sample gives 200,000 to 300,000 clones in total; roughly 87% of them show up just once. Jointly, the top ten make up around 7.8% of the sample.

Another Seattle source contributed samples from volunteer blood donors who had recovered from COVID-19. Each collaborating institution followed its own protocols to collect whole blood in K2EDTA tubes. For TCRbeta analysis, collaborator samples were shipped as frozen whole blood, as isolated PBMCs, or as DNA extracted from either sample type. What was sequenced was peripheral blood. This TCR came from a man in his sixties who had recovered from COVID-19. The chain was built from TRBV9 and TRBJ2-3, with 9 bases aligning to TRBD2. The CDR3 in this case is CASSVVTSGGTQYF. The bases read TGTGCCAGCAGCGTAGTGACTAGCGGAGGTACGCAGTATTTT.